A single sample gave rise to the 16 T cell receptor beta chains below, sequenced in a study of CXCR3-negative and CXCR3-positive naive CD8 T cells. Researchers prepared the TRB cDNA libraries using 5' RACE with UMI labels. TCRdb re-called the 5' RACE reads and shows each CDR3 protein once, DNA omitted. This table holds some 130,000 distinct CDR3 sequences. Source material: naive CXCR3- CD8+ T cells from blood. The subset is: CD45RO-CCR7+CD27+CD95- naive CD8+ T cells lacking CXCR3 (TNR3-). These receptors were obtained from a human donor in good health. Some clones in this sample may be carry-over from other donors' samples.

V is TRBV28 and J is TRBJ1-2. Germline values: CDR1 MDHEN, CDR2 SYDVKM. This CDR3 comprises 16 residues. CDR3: CASSLNLELPVYGYTF.

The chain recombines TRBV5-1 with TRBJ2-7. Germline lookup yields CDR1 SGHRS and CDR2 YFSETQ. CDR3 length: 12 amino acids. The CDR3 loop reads CASSLEGWEQYF.

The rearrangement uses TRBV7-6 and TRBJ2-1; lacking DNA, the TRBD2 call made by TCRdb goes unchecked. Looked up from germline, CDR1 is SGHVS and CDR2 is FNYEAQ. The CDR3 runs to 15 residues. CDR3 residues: CASSLLAGGAYEQFF.

CDR3 in amino acids: CASSEPGQPDTQYF. The chain is built from TRBV10-2 and TRBJ2-3. Germline V CDR1 and CDR2: WSHSY, SAAADI. This CDR3 comprises 14 residues.

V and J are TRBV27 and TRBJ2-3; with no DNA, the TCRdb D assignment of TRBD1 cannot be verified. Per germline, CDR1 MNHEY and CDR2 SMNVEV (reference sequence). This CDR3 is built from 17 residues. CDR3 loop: CASITGRGTGGKHTQYF.

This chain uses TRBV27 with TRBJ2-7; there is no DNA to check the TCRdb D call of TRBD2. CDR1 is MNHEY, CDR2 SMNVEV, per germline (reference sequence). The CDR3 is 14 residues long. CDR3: CASSLEFGEREQYF.

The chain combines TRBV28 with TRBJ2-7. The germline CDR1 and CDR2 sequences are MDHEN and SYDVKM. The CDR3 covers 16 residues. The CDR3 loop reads CASSSYRTRSSYEQYF. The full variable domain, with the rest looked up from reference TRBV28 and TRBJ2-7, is DVKVTQSSRYLVKRTGEKVFLECVQDMDHENMFWYRQDPGLGLRLIYFSYDVKMKEKGDIPEGYSVSREKKERFSLILESASTNQTSMYLCASSSYRTRSSYEQYFGPGTRLTVT.

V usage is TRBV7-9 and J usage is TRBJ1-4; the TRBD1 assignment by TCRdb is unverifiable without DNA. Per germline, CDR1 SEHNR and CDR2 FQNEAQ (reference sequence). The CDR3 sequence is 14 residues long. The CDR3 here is CASSLRTEVGKLFF.

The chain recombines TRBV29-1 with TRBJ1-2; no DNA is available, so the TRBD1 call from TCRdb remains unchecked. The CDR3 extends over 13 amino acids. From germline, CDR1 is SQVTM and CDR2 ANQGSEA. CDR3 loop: CSVDRASAYGYTF.

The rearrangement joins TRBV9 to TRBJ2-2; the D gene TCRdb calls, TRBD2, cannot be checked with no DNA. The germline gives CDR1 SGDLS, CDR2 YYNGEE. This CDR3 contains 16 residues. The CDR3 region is CASSILAGGSPGELFF. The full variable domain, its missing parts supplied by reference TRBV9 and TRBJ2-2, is DSGVTQTPKHLITATGQRVTLRCSPRSGDLSVYWYQQSLDQGLQFLIQYYNGEERAKGNILERFSAQQFPDLHSELNLSSLELGDSALYFCASSILAGGSPGELFFGEGSRLTVL.

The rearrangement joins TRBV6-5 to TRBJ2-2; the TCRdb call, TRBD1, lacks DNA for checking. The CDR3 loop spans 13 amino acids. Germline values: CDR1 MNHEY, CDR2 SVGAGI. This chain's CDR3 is CASSGGNTGELFF.

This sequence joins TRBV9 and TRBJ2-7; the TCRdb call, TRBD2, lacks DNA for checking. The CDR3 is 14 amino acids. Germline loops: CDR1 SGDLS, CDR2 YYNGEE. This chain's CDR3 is CASSVGSGFHEQYF.

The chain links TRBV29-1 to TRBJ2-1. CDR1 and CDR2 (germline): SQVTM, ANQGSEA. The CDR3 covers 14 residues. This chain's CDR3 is CSVEISLLDNEQFF.

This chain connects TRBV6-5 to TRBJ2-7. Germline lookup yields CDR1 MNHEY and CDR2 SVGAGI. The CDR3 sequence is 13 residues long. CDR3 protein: CASSATQTYEQYF.

CDR3 in amino acids: CASSSSTYEQYF. This chain links TRBV27 with TRBJ2-7. CDR1 MNHEY and CDR2 SMNVEV come from the germline V gene (reference sequence). The CDR3 is made up of 12 amino acids.

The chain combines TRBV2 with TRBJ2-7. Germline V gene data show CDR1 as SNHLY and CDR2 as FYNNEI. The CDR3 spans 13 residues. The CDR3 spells CASSEVGGYEQCF.